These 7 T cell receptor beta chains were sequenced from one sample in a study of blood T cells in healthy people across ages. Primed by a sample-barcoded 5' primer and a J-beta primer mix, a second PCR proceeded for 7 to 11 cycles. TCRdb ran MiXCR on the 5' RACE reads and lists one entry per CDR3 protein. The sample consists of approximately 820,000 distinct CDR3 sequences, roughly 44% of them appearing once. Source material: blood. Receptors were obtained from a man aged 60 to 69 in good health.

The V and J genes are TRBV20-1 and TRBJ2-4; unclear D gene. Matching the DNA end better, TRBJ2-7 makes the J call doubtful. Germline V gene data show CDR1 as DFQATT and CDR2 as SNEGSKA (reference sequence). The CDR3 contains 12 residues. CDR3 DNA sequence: TGCAGTGCTACCCCAGGTGGTTACGAGCAGTACTTC. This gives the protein CSATPGGYEQYF.

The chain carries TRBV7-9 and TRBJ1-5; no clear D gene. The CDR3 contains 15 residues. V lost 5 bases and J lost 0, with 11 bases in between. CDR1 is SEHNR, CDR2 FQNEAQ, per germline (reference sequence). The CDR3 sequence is CASSHDGYSNQPQHF. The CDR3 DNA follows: TGTGCCAGCAGCCACGATGGCTATAGCAATCAGCCCCAGCATTTT.

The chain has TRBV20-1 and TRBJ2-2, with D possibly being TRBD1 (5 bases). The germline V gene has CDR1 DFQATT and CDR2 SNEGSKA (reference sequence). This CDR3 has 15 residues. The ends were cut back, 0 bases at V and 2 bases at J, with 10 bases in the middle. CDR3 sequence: CSARDNRKNTGELFF. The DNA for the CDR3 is TGCAGTGCTAGAGATAACAGGAAAAACACCGGGGAGCTGTTTTTT.

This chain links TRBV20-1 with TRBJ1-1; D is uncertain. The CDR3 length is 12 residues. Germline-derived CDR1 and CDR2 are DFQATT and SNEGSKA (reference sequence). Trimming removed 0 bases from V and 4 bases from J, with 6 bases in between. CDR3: CSARDGFTEAFF. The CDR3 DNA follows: TGCAGTGCTAGAGATGGGTTCACTGAAGCTTTCTTT.

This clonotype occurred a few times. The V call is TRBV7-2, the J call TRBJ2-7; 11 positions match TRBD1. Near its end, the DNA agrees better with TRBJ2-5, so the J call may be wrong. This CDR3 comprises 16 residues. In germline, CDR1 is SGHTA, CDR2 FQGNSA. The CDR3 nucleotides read TGTGCCAGCAGCTTAGCGAGGACAGGGGGCGCGAAGACCCAGTACTTC. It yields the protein CASSLARTGGAKTQYF.

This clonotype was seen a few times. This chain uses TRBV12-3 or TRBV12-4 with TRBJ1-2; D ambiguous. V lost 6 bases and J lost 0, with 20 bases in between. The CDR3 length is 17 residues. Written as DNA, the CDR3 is TGTGCCAGCAGCGCGGGCACAGTTGGAGGAACTAACTATGGCTACACCTTC. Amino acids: CASSAGTVGGTNYGYTF.

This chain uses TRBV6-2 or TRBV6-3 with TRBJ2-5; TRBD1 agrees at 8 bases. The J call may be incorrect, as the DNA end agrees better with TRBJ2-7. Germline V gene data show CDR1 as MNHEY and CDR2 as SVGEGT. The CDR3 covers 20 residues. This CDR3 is CASSYPRQGTLPRHLYEQYF. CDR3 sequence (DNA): TGTGCCAGCAGTTACCCTCGACAGGGGACCCTGCCTCGACACCTCTACGAGCAGTACTTC.